In this sample, the clone carrying this T cell receptor (beta chain) turned up many times. No antigen is known for it. Unique molecular identifiers tagged the TCR beta cDNA libraries. The yield from roughly 1 to 10 million T cells was 500,000 or so cDNA molecules in total. Via MiXCR, TCRdb re-called the PCR reads, giving one row per CDR3 protein. The repertoire holds hundreds of thousands of distinct CDR3 sequences, with just under 30% as singletons. The sample comes from a study of post-analysis software for immune sequencing data. Overall study: The disease courses covered relapsing-remitting, secondary progressive and progressive-relapsing multiple sclerosis.

Broader study findings: When the samples were clustered directly with F measure, those that had been prepared in the same batch showed strong co-clustering. Compared with controls, patients showed significantly lower normalized Chao1 diversity.

This receptor was obtained from a girl aged 5-17 years with multiple sclerosis. Material: blood.

CDR3 DNA sequence: TGCAGTGCTTACAGGGGAGAGACCCAGTACTTC. Translating gives CSAYRGETQYF. V is TRBV20-1 and J is TRBJ2-5, with 7 bases that match TRBD1. The CDR3 is made up of 11 amino acids. Germline V CDR1 and CDR2: DFQATT, SNEGSKA (reference sequence). V lost 5 bases and J lost 4; bases outside the gene matches: 1.